The 27 T cell receptor beta chains listed next were all sequenced from one sample in a study of OX40 agonist ivuxolimab in advanced cancers. This table comes from immunoSEQ multiplex PCR, and its TCRdb copy is limited to in-frame clones, with some not included. The sample lists about 35,000 clones; around 84% were seen once. Source: CD4+ or CD8+ T cells sorted from blood, taken in a trial of the OX40 agonist ivuxolimab. These receptors were obtained from an adult with an advanced solid tumor such as melanoma, head and neck, liver or kidney cancer.

V gene TRBV28 combines with J gene TRBJ1-3; D ambiguous. With 8 bases removed from V and 0 bases from J, the gap between germline ends came to 14 bases. This CDR3 comprises 15 residues. CDR1 and CDR2 (germline): MDHEN, SYDVKM. CDR3 protein: CASGVGGFSGNTIYF. The CDR3 region has the DNA TGTGCCAGCGGAGTGGGCGGATTCTCTGGAAACACCATATATTTT.

The chain uses TRBV27 and TRBJ1-3; D call uncertain. V lost 6 bases and J lost 9, with 12 bases in between. The germline CDR1 and CDR2 sequences are MNHEY and SMNVEV (reference sequence). The CDR3 spans 12 residues. CDR3 amino acids: CASRPNGGTIYF. The CDR3 coding sequence is TGTGCCAGCAGGCCTAACGGAGGCACCATATATTTT.

The count of this clone is one. The chain recombines TRBV11-2 with TRBJ2-3; 7 nucleotides match TRBD2. From germline, CDR1 is SGHAT and CDR2 FQNNGV. This CDR3 has 16 amino acids. J lost 2 bases, V lost 7 bases, and 12 bases had no gene match. The CDR3 loop is CASITYRGSNTDTQYF. CDR3 nucleotide sequence: TGTGCCAGCATCACCTACCGCGGGAGCAACACAGATACGCAGTATTTT.

The genes are TRBV4-2 and TRBJ2-5; 10 bases line up with TRBD1. V dropped 1 base and J dropped 1; count of bases not matched to a gene: 3. The germline gives CDR1 LGHNA, CDR2 YNFKEQ. The CDR3 loop spans 16 amino acids. The CDR3 is CASSQGTGGGQETQYF. The CDR3 DNA is TGTGCCAGCAGCCAAGGGACAGGGGGAGGCCAAGAGACCCAGTACTTC.

The chain combines TRBV7-9 with TRBJ1-2, with 8 nucleotides matching TRBD1. The V gene end was trimmed by 1 base and the J gene end by 6 bases; junction bases not matched to a gene: 4. The CDR3 has 14 residues. The germline gives CDR1 SEHNR, CDR2 FQNEAQ (reference sequence). As DNA, the CDR3 is TGTGCCAGCAGCTTAGACTCAGGGGGCCATGGCTACACCTTC. This encodes CASSLDSGGHGYTF.

This chain uses TRBV28 with TRBJ1-2; D is undetermined. CDR3 size: 12 residues. V was shortened by 3 bases and J by 8 bases, with 10 bases between the two germline ends. Looked up from germline, CDR1 is MDHEN and CDR2 is SYDVKM. CDR3 in DNA: TGTGCCAGCAGTTTTAGGGCTGAAGGCTACACCTTC. This codes for CASSFRAEGYTF.

This rearrangement joins TRBV19 to TRBJ2-6; 10 bases agree with TRBD1. This CDR3 spans 21 amino acids. Trimming took 0 bases from V and 2 from J; bases not matched to a gene: 13. Germline CDR1 is LNHDA and CDR2 is SQIVND (reference sequence). The CDR3 spells CASSIELGAGQGITGANVLTF. The CDR3, as DNA: TGTGCCAGTAGTATAGAATTGGGCGCGGGACAGGGGATAACTGGGGCCAACGTCCTGACTTTC.

This chain links TRBV18 with TRBJ1-5; no firm D call. There are 14 residues in the CDR3. Germline V gene lookup returns CDR1 KGHSH and CDR2 LQKENI. V was shortened by 2 bases and J by 0 bases, with 5 bases between the two germline ends. In nucleotides, the CDR3 is TGTGCCAGCTCACCAGGCAGTAGCAATCAGCCCCAGCATTTT. Protein product: CASSPGSSNQPQHF.

V gene TRBV2 combines with J gene TRBJ1-1; D is perhaps TRBD1 (6 bases). Between the trimmed V and J ends, which lost 6 bases and 0 bases, there was a span of 8 bases. Per germline, CDR1 SNHLY and CDR2 FYNNEI. The CDR3 is made up of 13 amino acids. CDR3 sequence: CASRDSMNTEAFF. The DNA for the CDR3 is TGTGCCAGCAGGGACAGCATGAACACTGAAGCTTTCTTT.

The rearrangement links TRBV18 to TRBJ1-6; 8 nucleotides line up with TRBD1. The CDR3 is 15 residues long. V shed 5 bases and J 8 bases; nucleotides not matched to a gene: 8. CDR1 and CDR2 from the germline V gene are KGHSH and LQKENI. The chain's CDR3 is CASSDGQGRHSPLHF. The DNA for the CDR3 is TGTGCCAGCTCAGACGGACAGGGTAGGCATTCACCCCTCCACTTT.

The chain couples TRBV5-1 to TRBJ2-1; D perhaps matches TRBD2 (5 bases). Germline-derived CDR1 and CDR2 are SGHRS and YFSETQ. Trimming took off 4 bases at V and 1 base at J, with 9 bases between the two ends. This CDR3 is 14 amino acids long. This CDR3 reads CASSLGDSYNEQFF. CDR3 DNA sequence: TGCGCCAGCAGCCTCGGGGATTCCTACAATGAGCAGTTCTTC.

The rearrangement links TRBV5-4 to TRBJ2-3, with D possibly TRBD2 on 5 matching bases. Germline values: CDR1 SGHNT, CDR2 YYREEE (reference sequence). Trimming took off 4 bases at V and 2 bases at J, with 14 bases between the two ends. The CDR3 length is 15 residues. CDR3 protein: CASSDKERYTDTQYF. CDR3 nucleotides: TGTGCCAGCAGCGATAAAGAGCGGTACACAGATACGCAGTATTTT.

The gene calls are TRBV5-5 and TRBJ2-7; the match to TRBD2 covers 7 bases. The length of the CDR3 is 16 residues. Germline CDR1 SGHKS, CDR2 YYEKEE (reference sequence). Trimming removed 4 bases from V and 4 bases from J; junction bases left unmatched: 14. The CDR3 DNA reads as TGTGCCAGCAGCGGAAAAAGCGGGGCGTCCTCTTACGAGCAGTACTTC. Protein product: CASSGKSGASSYEQYF.

The chain uses TRBV6-5 and TRBJ1-2, with D maybe TRBD1 (5 bases). This CDR3 region has 14 residues. The V gene lost 0 bases and the J gene lost 4 bases, with 9 bases spanning the gap. Per germline, CDR1 MNHEY and CDR2 SVGAGI. CDR3 in amino acids: CASSYSGDRYGYTF. In DNA form, the CDR3 reads TGTGCCAGCAGTTACTCGGGGGACCGCTATGGCTACACCTTC.

A few counts support this clone. This chain links TRBV9 with TRBJ2-3; D call uncertain. V lost 2 bases, J lost 6 bases, and 13 bases lay in between. The CDR3 contains 14 residues. Looked up from germline, CDR1 is SGDLS and CDR2 is YYNGEE. CDR3 DNA: TGTGCCAGCAGCGTCACTAATGAAGGGGATACGCAGTATTTT. Translated, it gives CASSVTNEGDTQYF. The full variable domain, in which reference TRBV9 and TRBJ2-3 provide the parts outside the CDR3, is DSGVTQTPKHLITATGQRVTLRCSPRSGDLSVYWYQQSLDQGLQFLIQYYNGEERAKGNILERFSAQQFPDLHSELNLSSLELGDSALYFCASSVTNEGDTQYFGPGTRLTVL.

This clone has a handful of counts. The rearrangement uses TRBV27 and TRBJ2-1; D possibly uses TRBD1 or TRBD2 (5 bases each). V was pared by 5 bases and J by 9 bases, with 20 bases between. The CDR3 extends over 15 amino acids. CDR1 is MNHEY, CDR2 SMNVEV, per germline (reference sequence). CDR3 sequence: CASSIDARGNGEQFF. The CDR3 DNA reads TGTGCCAGCAGTATCGATGCCCGGGGCAATGGTGAGCAGTTCTTC.

The chain recombines TRBV18 with TRBJ1-1; D unresolved. This CDR3 contains 12 residues. Germline values: CDR1 KGHSH, CDR2 LQKENI. Trimming pared 4 bases from V and 1 base from J, leaving 4 bases between. This chain's CDR3 is CASSLQNTEAFF. CDR3 DNA sequence: TGTGCCAGCTCACTACAGAACACTGAAGCTTTCTTT.

This clone was counted once. This chain joins TRBV10-2 and TRBJ2-3; 14 nucleotides agree with TRBD2. CDR1 is WSHSY, CDR2 SAAADI, per germline. This CDR3 comprises 20 residues. The V segment lost 7 bases and the J segment 3 bases; nucleotides outside the gene matches: 18. The CDR3 coding sequence is TGCGCCAGCAATAAAGGGACTAGCGGGAGTCTCTCTCGAGGGACAGATACGCAGTATTTT. Its protein product is CASNKGTSGSLSRGTDTQYF.

The chain is built from TRBV15 and TRBJ2-7; 10 bases fit TRBD1. This CDR3 has 15 residues. The ends lost 2 bases at V and 5 bases at J; junction bases unmatched: 6. CDR1 and CDR2 (germline): LNHNV, YYDKDF (reference sequence). The CDR3 region is CATSRFAGTGDEQYF. Written as DNA, the CDR3 is TGTGCCACCAGCAGATTCGCCGGGACAGGGGACGAGCAGTACTTC.

The chain combines TRBV7-8 with TRBJ2-3; D uncertain. CDR1 SGHVS and CDR2 FQNEAQ come from the germline V gene. V lost 1 base and J lost 6, with 8 bases in between. The CDR3 contains 13 residues. The CDR3 DNA reads as TGTGCCAGCAGCTTAGTAAGGGTCGATACGCAGTATTTT. It yields the protein CASSLVRVDTQYF.

The CDR3: CASSPPAGRTGGYTF. CDR3 in DNA: TGTGCCAGCTCACCACCGGCGGGCAGAACGGGAGGCTACACCTTC. The gene calls are TRBV18 and TRBJ1-2, with unresolved D. CDR3 length: 15 amino acids. Per germline, CDR1 KGHSH and CDR2 LQKENI. Trimming pared 0 bases from V and 8 bases from J, leaving 16 bases between. Full variable domain (remainder filled in from reference TRBV18 and TRBJ1-2): NAGVMQNPRHLVRRRGQEARLRCSPMKGHSHVYWYRQLPEEGLKFMVYLQKENIIDESGMPKERFSAEFPKEGPSILRIQQVVRGDSAAYFCASSPPAGRTGGYTFGSGTRLTVV.

The chain employs TRBV19 and TRBJ2-7; weak D call: TRBD1 (5 bases). CDR1 is LNHDA and CDR2 is SQIVND in the germline V gene (reference sequence). V was cut by 8 bases and J by 3 bases, with 14 bases left in between. The CDR3 length is 13 residues. The CDR3 spells CASSVGHLYEQYF. The CDR3 DNA is TGTGCCAGTTCTGTCGGACACCTCTACGAGCAGTACTTC.

The chain links TRBV11-3 to TRBJ2-1; D could derive from TRBD1 or TRBD2 (5 bases each). The CDR3 totals 16 residues. In germline, CDR1 is SGHNT, CDR2 YENEEA. Trimming took 1 base from V and 5 from J, leaving 15 bases between them. The CDR3 DNA sequence: TGTGCCAGCAGCTTAGCCGGGACGCAGAAGGACAATGAGCAGTTCTTC. It yields the protein CASSLAGTQKDNEQFF.

The rearrangement links TRBV7-9 to TRBJ2-7; 7 nucleotides align to TRBD2. The germline gives CDR1 SEHNR, CDR2 FQNEAQ (reference sequence). The CDR3 totals 15 residues. Unmatched junction bases numbered 9, after V lost 5 bases and J lost 2 bases. The CDR3 bases are TGTGCCAGCAGCGAAGGGGCTAGCGGCACCTACGAGCAGTACTTC. Its protein is CASSEGASGTYEQYF.

The chain carries TRBV29-1 and TRBJ2-7; D perhaps matches TRBD1 (8 bases). Germline CDR1 SQVTM, CDR2 ANQGSEA. CDR3 length equals 16 residues. Trimming pared 0 bases from V and 4 bases from J, leaving 19 bases between. The chain's CDR3 is CSVEDPRTGGEYEQYF. The CDR3 DNA follows: TGCAGCGTTGAAGATCCGAGAACAGGGGGGGAGTACGAGCAGTACTTC.

V usage is TRBV15 and J usage is TRBJ1-1; D is undetermined. Trimming left V 4 bases short and J 2 bases short, with 8 bases between. The CDR3 runs to 13 residues. Germline V CDR1 and CDR2: LNHNV, YYDKDF (reference sequence). The CDR3 DNA reads as TGTGCCACCAGCATACAGTCTAACACTGAAGCTTTCTTT. It is translated as CATSIQSNTEAFF.

The gene calls are TRBV10-2 and TRBJ1-5; 7 nucleotides align to TRBD1. This CDR3 has 14 residues. Germline values: CDR1 WSHSY, CDR2 SAAADI. V shed 5 bases and J 7 bases; nucleotides not matched to a gene: 8. This CDR3 is CASSRTGVGQPQHF. For the CDR3, the DNA is TGCGCCAGCAGTAGAACAGGGGTGGGGCAGCCCCAGCATTTT.